This record covers a single T cell receptor (beta chain). The antigen is unknown. These data originate in a study of chemoradiotherapy in HPV16-positive cancers. Study background: Candidate HPV-specific clones and shared TCR motifs came from two HPV16-positive patients. Findings of the study overall: Candidate HPV-specific clones and E7-related TCR motifs grew in tumor during treatment. HPV-specific T cells were functionally defined from only a couple of HPV16-positive patients.

There are 13 residues in the CDR3. V gave up 4 bases and J gave up 4 bases, with 10 bases separating them. Germline loops: CDR1 SNHLY, CDR2 FYNNEI. Samples were taken several times over chemoradiotherapy. Assay used: immunoSEQ multiplex PCR; TCRdb lists only in-frame clones, some missing. The sample lists around 6,500 clones; 79% were seen once. This chain joins TRBV2 and TRBJ1-2, with a weak D call TRBD1 (6 bases). The receptor was derived from a human donor with HPV-associated anogenital cancer. Specimen: tumor tissue, collected from a patient who underwent chemoradiotherapy. CDR3 loop: CASSVRDIYGYTF. Written as DNA, the CDR3 is TGTGCCAGCAGTGTCAGGGACATCTATGGCTACACCTTC.